Shown below are 14 T cell receptor beta chains from a single sample sequenced in a study of neoadjuvant anti-PD-1 for oral cavity cancer. Assay: immunoSEQ multiplex PCR; the TCRdb copy retains only in-frame clones and omits some. The sample consists of roughly 6,600 clones, 55% to 75% of them appearing once. Sequencing used PBMCs, obtained before nivolumab (anti-PD-1) treatment. The receptors come from a person aged 35 to 85 with oral cavity squamous cell carcinoma.

This clone has more than one count but fewer than ten. J is TRBJ1-1 and V is TRBV28; D possibly corresponds to TRBD1 (5 bases). CDR3 length: 16 residues. Germline V gene lookup returns CDR1 MDHEN and CDR2 SYDVKM. V lost 3 bases to trimming and J lost 3 bases, with 17 bases between them. Here the CDR3 reads CASSLTVRGPDTEAFF. The CDR3 nucleotides read TGTGCCAGCAGTTTGACGGTGAGGGGCCCGGACACTGAAGCTTTCTTT.

The rearrangement links TRBV5-1 to TRBJ2-7; the match to TRBD1 covers 9 bases. The CDR3 sequence is 14 residues long. In germline, CDR1 is SGHRS, CDR2 YFSETQ. The junction had 6 bases not matched to a gene; V was cut back by 4 bases and J by 4 bases. The CDR3 sequence: CASSEDRGSYEQYF. The CDR3 DNA reads as TGCGCCAGCAGCGAGGACAGGGGCTCTTACGAGCAGTACTTC.

The V gene is TRBV7-2, the J gene TRBJ1-1, with D perhaps matching TRBD1 (6 bases). Germline loops: CDR1 SGHTA, CDR2 FQGNSA. The ends were cut back, 1 base at V and 1 base at J, with 10 bases in the middle. The CDR3 has 15 residues. This CDR3 is CASSLVATGNTEAFF. CDR3 in DNA: TGTGCCAGCAGCTTAGTGGCGACAGGGAACACTGAAGCTTTCTTT. The full variable domain, in which reference TRBV7-2 and TRBJ1-1 provide the parts outside the CDR3, is GAGVSQSPSNKVTEKGKDVELRCDPISGHTALYWYRQSLGQGLEFLIYFQGNSAPDKSGLPSDRFSAERTGGSVSTLTIQRTQQEDSAVYLCASSLVATGNTEAFFGQGTRLTVV.

The rearrangement uses TRBV18 and TRBJ2-7; 9 nucleotides match TRBD1. V was clipped by 6 bases and J by 0 bases; unmatched bases: 6. The CDR3 covers 15 residues. Germline V gene sequence: CDR1 KGHSH, CDR2 LQKENI. This CDR3 reads CASSPGTGLSYEQYF. The DNA for the CDR3 is TGTGCCAGCTCCCCCGGGACAGGGCTCTCCTACGAGCAGTACTTC.

This clone was seen a handful of times. The chain has TRBV5-4 and TRBJ1-1; D not resolved. The CDR3 spans 13 residues. The V end lost 1 base, the J end lost 0 bases, and 4 bases lay between the germline ends. CDR1 is SGHNT, CDR2 YYREEE, per germline (reference sequence). The DNA of the CDR3 is TGTGCCAGCAGCTTGAGGATGAACACTGAAGCTTTCTTT. Its protein product is CASSLRMNTEAFF.

The chain links TRBV27 to TRBJ2-5; a possible D gene is TRBD2 (6 bases). The V end lost 8 bases, the J end lost 1 base, and 14 bases lay between the germline ends. CDR1 is MNHEY, CDR2 SMNVEV, per germline (reference sequence). The CDR3 spans 14 residues. The CDR3, as DNA: TGTGCCAGCCGCGTGGAGGGCCGCCAAGAGACCCAGTACTTC. Amino acid sequence: CASRVEGRQETQYF.

The chain combines TRBV19 with TRBJ2-5, with TRBD2 matching 9 bases. The CDR3 is made up of 15 amino acids. Per the germline V gene, CDR1 is LNHDA and CDR2 is SQIVND (reference sequence). After removal of 0 bases from V and 9 bases from J, the junction contained 8 bases not matched to a gene. This chain's CDR3 is CASSIEASGAGAQYF. CDR3 DNA sequence: TGTGCCAGTAGTATAGAGGCTAGCGGGGCGGGGGCCCAGTACTTC. The complete variable domain, with remaining parts taken from reference TRBV19 and TRBJ2-5, reads DGGITQSPKYLFRKEGQNVTLSCEQNLNHDAMYWYRQDPGQGLRLIYYSQIVNDFQKGDIAEGYSVSREKKESFPLTVTSAQKNPTAFYLCASSIEASGAGAQYFGPGTRLLVL.

The chain employs TRBV9 and TRBJ2-7; D may be TRBD2 (6 bases). CDR1 and CDR2 from the germline V gene are SGDLS and YYNGEE. This CDR3 has 15 amino acids. V lost 2 bases, J lost 5 bases, and 17 bases lay in between. This CDR3 reads CASSVEGSGFDEQYF. The CDR3 DNA sequence: TGTGCCAGCAGCGTGGAGGGTTCGGGTTTCGACGAGCAGTACTTC.

The chain employs TRBV7-6 and TRBJ1-4; 7 positions agree with TRBD1. Unmatched junction bases numbered 1, after V lost 4 bases and J lost 2 bases. The CDR3 is made up of 14 amino acids. The germline CDR1 and CDR2 sequences are SGHVS and FNYEAQ. CDR3 DNA sequence: TGTGCCAGCAGCTCGACAGGGACTAATGAAAAACTGTTTTTT. Protein product: CASSSTGTNEKLFF.

The chain carries TRBV28 and TRBJ2-3, with 7 bases lining up with TRBD2. V lost 6 bases, J lost 4 bases, and 10 bases stayed unmatched. The germline gives CDR1 MDHEN, CDR2 SYDVKM. This CDR3 is built from 15 residues. The chain's CDR3 is CASSHQRGTPDTQYF. The CDR3 DNA sequence: TGTGCCAGCAGCCACCAGCGGGGAACCCCAGATACGCAGTATTTT.

The chain carries TRBV5-6 and TRBJ2-5, with D possibly being TRBD1 or TRBD2 (5 bases each). V lost 1 base and J 3 bases, leaving 13 bases between the germline ends. The V gene's germline CDR1 is SGHDT and CDR2 YYEEEE. The CDR3 runs to 15 residues. Here the CDR3 DNA reads TGTGCCAGCAGCTTGCCCTATGGGGGAAAAGAGACCCAGTACTTC. Its protein product is CASSLPYGGKETQYF.

This sequence joins TRBV9 and TRBJ1-2; 9 bases fit TRBD1. The trim removed 0 bases at V and 7 bases at J, leaving 4 bases unmatched. The V gene's germline CDR1 is SGDLS and CDR2 YYNGEE. The CDR3 is 14 residues long. As DNA, the CDR3 is TGTGCCAGCAGCGTAGCCACAGGGGGCACTGGCTACACCTTC. This codes for CASSVATGGTGYTF.

The genes are TRBV2 and TRBJ1-6; 7 nucleotides align to TRBD1. J gave up 7 bases and V 7 bases, and 10 bases lay outside the gene matches. CDR1 and CDR2 from the germline V gene are SNHLY and FYNNEI. This CDR3 comprises 15 residues. The CDR3 DNA is TGTGCCAGCACACGATTGGGACAGCAAAATTCACCCCTCCACTTT. Its protein product is CASTRLGQQNSPLHF.

The chain combines TRBV28 with TRBJ1-3; D gene uncertain. The germline gives CDR1 MDHEN, CDR2 SYDVKM. The CDR3 loop spans 13 amino acids. V lost 6 bases and J lost 2, with 8 bases in between. CDR3 in amino acids: CASSRSTGNTIYF. The DNA of the CDR3 is TGTGCCAGCAGCCGATCGACTGGAAACACCATATATTTT.